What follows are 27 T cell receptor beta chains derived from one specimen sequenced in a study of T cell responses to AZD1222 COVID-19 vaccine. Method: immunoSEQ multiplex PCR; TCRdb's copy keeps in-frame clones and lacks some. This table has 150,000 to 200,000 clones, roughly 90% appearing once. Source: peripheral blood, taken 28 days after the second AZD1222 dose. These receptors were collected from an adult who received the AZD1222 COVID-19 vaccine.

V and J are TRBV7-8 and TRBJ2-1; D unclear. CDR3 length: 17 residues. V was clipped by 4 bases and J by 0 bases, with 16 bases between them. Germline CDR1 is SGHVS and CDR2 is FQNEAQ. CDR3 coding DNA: TGTGCCAGCAGCTCCCGGGTGGGCTCCAGCTCCTACAATGAGCAGTTCTTC. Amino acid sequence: CASSSRVGSSSYNEQFF.

The DNA for the CDR3 is TGTGCCAGCAGGTTAGGGGGGACAGGTCTATACCAAGAGACCCAGTACTTC. This encodes CASRLGGTGLYQETQYF. This rearrangement joins TRBV5-4 to TRBJ2-5; TRBD1 aligns across 8 bases. The CDR3 length is 17 residues. The V gene's germline CDR1 is SGHNT and CDR2 YYREEE (reference sequence). Germline trimming cut 5 bases from V and 0 bases from J; bases unmatched to any gene: 12. Filled out from reference TRBV5-4 and TRBJ2-5, the complete variable domain reads ETGVTQSPTHLIKTRGQQVTLRCSSQSGHNTVSWYQQALGQGPQFIFQYYREEENGRGNFPPRFSGLQFPNYSSELNVNALELDDSALYLCASRLGGTGLYQETQYFGPGTRLLVL.

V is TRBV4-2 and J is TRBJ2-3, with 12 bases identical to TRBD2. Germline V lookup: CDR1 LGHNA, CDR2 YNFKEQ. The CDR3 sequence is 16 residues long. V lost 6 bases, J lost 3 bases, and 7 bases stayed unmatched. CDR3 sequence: CASSRPSGGATDTQYF. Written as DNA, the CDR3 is TGTGCCAGCAGTCGGCCTAGCGGGGGGGCGACAGATACGCAGTATTTT.

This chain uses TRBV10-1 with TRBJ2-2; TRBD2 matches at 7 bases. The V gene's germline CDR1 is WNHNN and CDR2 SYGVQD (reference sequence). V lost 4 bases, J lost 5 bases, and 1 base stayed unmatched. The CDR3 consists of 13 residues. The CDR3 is CASSVGGTGELFF. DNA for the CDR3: TGCGCCAGCAGTGTGGGGGGGACCGGGGAGCTGTTTTTT.

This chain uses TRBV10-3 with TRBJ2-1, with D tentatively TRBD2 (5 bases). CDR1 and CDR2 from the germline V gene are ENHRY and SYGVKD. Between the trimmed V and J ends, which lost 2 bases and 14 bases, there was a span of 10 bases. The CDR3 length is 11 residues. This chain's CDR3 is CAISEGGREFF. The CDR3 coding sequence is TGTGCCATCAGTGAGGGTGGGAGAGAGTTCTTC.

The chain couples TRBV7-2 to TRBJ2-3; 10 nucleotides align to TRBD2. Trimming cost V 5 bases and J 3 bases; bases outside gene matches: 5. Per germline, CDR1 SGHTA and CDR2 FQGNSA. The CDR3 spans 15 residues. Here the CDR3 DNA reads TGTGCCAGCAGCCAGCGGGAGGGCCGGACAGATACGCAGTATTTT. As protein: CASSQREGRTDTQYF.

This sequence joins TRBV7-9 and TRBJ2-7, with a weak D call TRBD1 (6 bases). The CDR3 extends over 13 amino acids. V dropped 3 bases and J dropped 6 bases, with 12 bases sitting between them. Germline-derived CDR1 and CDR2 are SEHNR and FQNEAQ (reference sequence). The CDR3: CASSLAGASEQYF. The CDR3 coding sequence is TGTGCCAGCAGCTTGGCAGGGGCTAGCGAGCAGTACTTC.

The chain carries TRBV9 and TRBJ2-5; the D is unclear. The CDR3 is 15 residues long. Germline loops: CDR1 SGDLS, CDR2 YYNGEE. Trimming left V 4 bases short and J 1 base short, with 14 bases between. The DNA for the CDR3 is TGTGCCAGCAGCTCCTTAGGAACTGGCCAAGAGACCCAGTACTTC. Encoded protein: CASSSLGTGQETQYF.

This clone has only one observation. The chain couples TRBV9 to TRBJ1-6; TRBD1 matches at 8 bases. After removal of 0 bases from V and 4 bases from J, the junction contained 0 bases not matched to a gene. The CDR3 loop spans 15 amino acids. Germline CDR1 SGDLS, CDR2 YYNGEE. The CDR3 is CASSVGTGYNSPLHF. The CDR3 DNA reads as TGTGCCAGCAGCGTAGGGACAGGGTATAATTCACCCCTCCACTTT.

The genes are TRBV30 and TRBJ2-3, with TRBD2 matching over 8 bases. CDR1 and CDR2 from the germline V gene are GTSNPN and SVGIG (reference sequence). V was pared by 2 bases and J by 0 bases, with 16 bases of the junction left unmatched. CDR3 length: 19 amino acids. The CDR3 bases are TGTGCCTGGAGTCGAGGGAGGGCTAGCGGGTGGACTAGCACAGATACGCAGTATTTT. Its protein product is CAWSRGRASGWTSTDTQYF.

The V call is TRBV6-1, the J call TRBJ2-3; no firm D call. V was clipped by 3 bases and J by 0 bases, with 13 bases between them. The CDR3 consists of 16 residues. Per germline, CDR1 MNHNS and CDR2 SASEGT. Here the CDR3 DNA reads TGTGCCAGCAGTGAGGAAGCGATCACTAGCACAGATACGCAGTATTTT. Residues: CASSEEAITSTDTQYF.

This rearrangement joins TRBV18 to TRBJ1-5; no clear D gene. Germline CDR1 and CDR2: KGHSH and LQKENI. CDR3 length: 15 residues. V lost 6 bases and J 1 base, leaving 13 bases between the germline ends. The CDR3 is CASSLKTGSNQPQHF. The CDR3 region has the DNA TGTGCCAGCTCCCTAAAAACGGGGAGCAATCAGCCCCAGCATTTT.

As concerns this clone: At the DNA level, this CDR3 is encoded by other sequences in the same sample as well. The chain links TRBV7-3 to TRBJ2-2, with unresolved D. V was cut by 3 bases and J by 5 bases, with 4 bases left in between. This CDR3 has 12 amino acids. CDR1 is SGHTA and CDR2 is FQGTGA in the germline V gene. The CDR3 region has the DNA TGTGCCAGCAGCTTTAGTACCGGGGAGCTGTTTTTT. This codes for CASSFSTGELFF.

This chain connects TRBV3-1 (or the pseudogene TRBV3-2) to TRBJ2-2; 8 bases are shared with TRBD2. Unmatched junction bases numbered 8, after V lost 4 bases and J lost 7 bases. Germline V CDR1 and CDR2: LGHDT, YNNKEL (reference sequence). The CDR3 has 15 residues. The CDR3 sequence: CASSLTGGHIGELFF. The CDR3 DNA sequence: TGTGCCAGCAGCCTCACGGGGGGGCATATCGGGGAGCTGTTTTTT.

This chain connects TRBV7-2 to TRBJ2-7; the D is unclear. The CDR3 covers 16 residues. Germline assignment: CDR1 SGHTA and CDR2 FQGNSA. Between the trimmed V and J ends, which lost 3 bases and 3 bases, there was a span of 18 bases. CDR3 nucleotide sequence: TGTGCCAGCAGCTTTCCCGGGTCAGCGCCCCTCTACGAGCAGTACTTC. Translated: CASSFPGSAPLYEQYF. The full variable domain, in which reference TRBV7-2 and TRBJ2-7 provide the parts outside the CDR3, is GAGVSQSPSNKVTEKGKDVELRCDPISGHTALYWYRQSLGQGLEFLIYFQGNSAPDKSGLPSDRFSAERTGGSVSTLTIQRTQQEDSAVYLCASSFPGSAPLYEQYFGPGTRLTVT.

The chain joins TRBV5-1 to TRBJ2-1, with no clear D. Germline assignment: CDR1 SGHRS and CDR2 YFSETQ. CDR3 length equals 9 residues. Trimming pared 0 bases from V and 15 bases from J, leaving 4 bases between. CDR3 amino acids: CASSLVGFF. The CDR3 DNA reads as TGCGCCAGCAGCTTGGTCGGGTTCTTC.

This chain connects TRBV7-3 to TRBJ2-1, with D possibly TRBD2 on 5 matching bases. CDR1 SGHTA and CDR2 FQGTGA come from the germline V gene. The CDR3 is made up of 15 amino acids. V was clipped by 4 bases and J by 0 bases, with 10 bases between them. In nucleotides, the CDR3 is TGTGCCAGCAGCTCCGGACTTGACTCCTACAATGAGCAGTTCTTC. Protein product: CASSSGLDSYNEQFF.

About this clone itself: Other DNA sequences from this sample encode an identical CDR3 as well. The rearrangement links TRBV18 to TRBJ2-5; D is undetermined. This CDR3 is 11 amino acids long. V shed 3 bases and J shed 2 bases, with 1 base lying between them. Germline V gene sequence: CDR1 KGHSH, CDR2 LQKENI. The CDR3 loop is CASSPQETQYF. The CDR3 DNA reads TGTGCCAGCTCACCGCAAGAGACCCAGTACTTC.

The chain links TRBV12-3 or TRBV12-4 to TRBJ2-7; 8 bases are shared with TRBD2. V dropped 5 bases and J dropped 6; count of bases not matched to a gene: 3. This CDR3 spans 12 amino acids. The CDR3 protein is CASSQLAAEQYF. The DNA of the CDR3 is TGTGCCAGCAGTCAACTAGCGGCCGAGCAGTACTTC.

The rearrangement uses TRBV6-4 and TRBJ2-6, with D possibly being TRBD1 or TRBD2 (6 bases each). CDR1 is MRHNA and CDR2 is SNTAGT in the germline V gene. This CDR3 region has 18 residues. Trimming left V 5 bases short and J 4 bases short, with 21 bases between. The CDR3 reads CASSPSVRGGSGANVLTF. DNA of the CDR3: TGTGCCAGCAGTCCTTCAGTCAGGGGAGGATCCGGGGCCAACGTCCTGACTTTC.

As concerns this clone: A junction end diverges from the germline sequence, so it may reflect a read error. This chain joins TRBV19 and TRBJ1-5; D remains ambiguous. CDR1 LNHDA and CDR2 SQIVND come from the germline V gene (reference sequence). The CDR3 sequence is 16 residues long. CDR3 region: CVSSTSDPYSNQPQHF. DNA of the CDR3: TGTGTCAGTAGTACATCGGACCCTTATAGCAATCAGCCCCAGCATTTT.

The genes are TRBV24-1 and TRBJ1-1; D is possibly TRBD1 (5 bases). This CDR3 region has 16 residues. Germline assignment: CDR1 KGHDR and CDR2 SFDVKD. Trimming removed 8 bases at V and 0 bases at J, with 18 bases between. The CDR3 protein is CATKEREGLLNTEAFF. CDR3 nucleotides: TGTGCCACCAAGGAAAGGGAGGGACTTCTGAACACTGAAGCTTTCTTT.

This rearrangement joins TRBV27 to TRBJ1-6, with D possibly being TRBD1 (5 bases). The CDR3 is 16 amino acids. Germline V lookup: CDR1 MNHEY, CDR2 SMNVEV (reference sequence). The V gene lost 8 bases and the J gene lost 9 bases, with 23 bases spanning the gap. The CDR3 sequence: CASAGSMGQRVSPLHF. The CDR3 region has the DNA TGTGCCAGCGCTGGATCGATGGGGCAAAGAGTTTCACCCCTCCACTTT.

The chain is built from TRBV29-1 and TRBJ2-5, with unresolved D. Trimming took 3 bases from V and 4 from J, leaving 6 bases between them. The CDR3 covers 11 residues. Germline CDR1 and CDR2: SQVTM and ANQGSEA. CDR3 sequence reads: CSVDVGETQYF. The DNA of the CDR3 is TGCAGCGTTGATGTGGGAGAGACCCAGTACTTC.

The CDR3: CAISVAGMGETQYF. For the CDR3, the DNA is TGTGCCATCAGCGTAGCGGGAATGGGAGAGACCCAGTACTTC. The chain is built from TRBV10-3 and TRBJ2-5; 8 positions agree with TRBD2. V lost 6 bases, J lost 4 bases, and 7 bases stayed unmatched. Germline CDR1 reads ENHRY; CDR2 reads SYGVKD. This CDR3 spans 14 amino acids.

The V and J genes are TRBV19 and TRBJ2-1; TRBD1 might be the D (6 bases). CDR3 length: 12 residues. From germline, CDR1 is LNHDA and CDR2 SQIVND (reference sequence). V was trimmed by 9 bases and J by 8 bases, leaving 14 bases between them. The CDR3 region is CASTTGFHEQFF. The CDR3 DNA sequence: TGTGCCAGCACAACAGGGTTCCATGAGCAGTTCTTC.

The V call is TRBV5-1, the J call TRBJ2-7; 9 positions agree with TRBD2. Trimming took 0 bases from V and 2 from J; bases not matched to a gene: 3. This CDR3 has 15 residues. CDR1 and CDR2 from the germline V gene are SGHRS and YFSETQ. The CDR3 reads CASSLASGVPYEQYF. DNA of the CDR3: TGCGCCAGCAGCTTGGCTAGCGGGGTCCCCTACGAGCAGTACTTC.